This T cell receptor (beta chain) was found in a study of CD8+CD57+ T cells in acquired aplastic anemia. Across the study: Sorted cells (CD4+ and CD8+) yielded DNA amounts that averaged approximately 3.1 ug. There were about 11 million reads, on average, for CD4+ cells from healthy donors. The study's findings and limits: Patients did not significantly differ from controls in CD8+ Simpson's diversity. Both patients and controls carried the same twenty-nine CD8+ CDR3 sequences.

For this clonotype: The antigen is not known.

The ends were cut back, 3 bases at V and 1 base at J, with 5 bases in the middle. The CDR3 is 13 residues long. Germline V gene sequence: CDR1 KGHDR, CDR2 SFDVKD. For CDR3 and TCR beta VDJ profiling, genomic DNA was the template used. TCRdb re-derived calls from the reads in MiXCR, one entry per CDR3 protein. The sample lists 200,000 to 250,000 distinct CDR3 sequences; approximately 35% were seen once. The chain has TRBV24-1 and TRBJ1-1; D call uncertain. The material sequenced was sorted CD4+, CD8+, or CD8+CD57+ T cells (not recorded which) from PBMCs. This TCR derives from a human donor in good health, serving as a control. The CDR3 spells CATSDLQNTEAFF. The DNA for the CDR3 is TGTGCCACCAGTGATCTCCAGAACACTGAAGCTTTCTTT.